The clone carrying this T cell receptor (beta chain) has a handful of counts. The antigen is unknown. The data derive from a study of CD8+ T cells in alopecia areata. Background on the study: Twice a day, 5 to 10 mg of oral tofacitinib was administered to treated patients.

Sequencing used cDNA as its template, made by extracting RNA and reverse transcribing it. TCRdb's copy holds only in-frame clones and misses some; the assay was immunoSEQ multiplex PCR. The sample contains hundreds of thousands of clones, roughly two thirds of which appear only once. Study findings and constraints: The study found higher clonality in lesional than normal scalp, especially in alopecia totalis/universalis.

CD4+ and CD8+ T cells were sorted from PBMCs. The sequencing used CD4+ T cells sorted from blood, collected at week 0. The source is a human donor with alopecia areata.

CDR3 loop: CASSLMNEKLFF. The CDR3 bases are TGTGCCAGCAGCTTGATGAACGAAAAACTGTTTTTT. The chain links TRBV7-8 to TRBJ1-4; D not resolved. CDR3 length equals 12 residues. With 3 bases removed from V and 8 bases from J, the gap between germline ends came to 7 bases. Germline V gene data show CDR1 as SGHVS and CDR2 as FQNEAQ.